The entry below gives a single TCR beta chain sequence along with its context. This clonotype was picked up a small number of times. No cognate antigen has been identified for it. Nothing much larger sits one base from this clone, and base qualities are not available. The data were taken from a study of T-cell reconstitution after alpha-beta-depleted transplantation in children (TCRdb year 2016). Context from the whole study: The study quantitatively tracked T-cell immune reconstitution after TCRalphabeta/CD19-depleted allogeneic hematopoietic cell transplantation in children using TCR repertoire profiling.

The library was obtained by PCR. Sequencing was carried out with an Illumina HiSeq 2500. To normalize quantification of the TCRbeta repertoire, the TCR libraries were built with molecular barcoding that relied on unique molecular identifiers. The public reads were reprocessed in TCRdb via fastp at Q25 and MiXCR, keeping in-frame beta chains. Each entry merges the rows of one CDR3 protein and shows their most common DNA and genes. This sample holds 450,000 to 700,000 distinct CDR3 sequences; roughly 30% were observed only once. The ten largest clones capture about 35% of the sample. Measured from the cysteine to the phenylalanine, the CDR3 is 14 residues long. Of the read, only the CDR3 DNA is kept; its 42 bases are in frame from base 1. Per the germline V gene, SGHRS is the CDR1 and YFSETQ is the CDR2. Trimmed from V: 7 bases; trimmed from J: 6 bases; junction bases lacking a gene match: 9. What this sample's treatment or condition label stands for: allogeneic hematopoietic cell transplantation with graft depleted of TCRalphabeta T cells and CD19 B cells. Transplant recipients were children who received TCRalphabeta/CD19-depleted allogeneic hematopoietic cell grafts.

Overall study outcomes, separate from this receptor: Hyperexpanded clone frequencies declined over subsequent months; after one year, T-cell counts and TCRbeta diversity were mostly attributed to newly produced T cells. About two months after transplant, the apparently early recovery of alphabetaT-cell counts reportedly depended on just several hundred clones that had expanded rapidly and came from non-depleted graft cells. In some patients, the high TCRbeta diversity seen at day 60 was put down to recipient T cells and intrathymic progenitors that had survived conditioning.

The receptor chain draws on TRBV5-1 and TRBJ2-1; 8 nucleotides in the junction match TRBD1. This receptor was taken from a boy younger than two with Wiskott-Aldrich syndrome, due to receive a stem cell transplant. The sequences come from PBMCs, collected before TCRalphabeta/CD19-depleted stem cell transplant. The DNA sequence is TGCGCCAGCGCCGACAGGGGAAAGGGCAATGAGCAGTTCTTC. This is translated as CASADRGKGNEQFF.